The clone carrying this T cell receptor (beta chain) was detected a few times. What it binds is not known. The data belong to a study of blood T cells in healthy people across ages. On the study more broadly: About one barcoded TCR beta cDNA was captured per two T cells.

Together with a sample-barcoded 5' primer, a J-beta primer mix was included in a second PCR lasting roughly 6 to 12 cycles. TCRdb re-derived calls from the 5' RACE reads in MiXCR, one entry per CDR3 protein. The repertoire consists of about 770,000 distinct CDR3 sequences, with roughly 44% occurring once and the leading ten covering roughly 18%. Study-level points and caveats: Researchers deemed the diversity estimates from one million T cells underestimates. Per million T cells, TCR beta diversity dropped roughly linearly as age increased. Diversity of TCR beta correlated strongly with naive T cell percentage.

Sequenced sample: blood. The receptor was derived from a man aged 55 to 70 in good health.

CDR3 in amino acids: CASSIDRERYEQYF. DNA of the CDR3: TGTGCCAGCAGCATAGACAGGGAGCGCTACGAGCAGTACTTC. J is TRBJ2-7 and V is TRBV7-4; 7 bases are a match to TRBD1. This CDR3 contains 14 residues. Germline values: CDR1 SGHVT, CDR2 SQSDAQ. Trimming at V came to 5 bases and at J to 3 bases, leaving 7 bases not matched to a gene. The full variable domain, with the rest looked up from reference TRBV7-4 and TRBJ2-7, is GAGVSQSPRYKVAKRGRDVALRCDSISGHVTLYWYRQTLGQGSEVLTYSQSDAQRDKSGRPSGRFSAERPERSVSTLKIQRTEQGDSAVYLCASSIDRERYEQYFGPGTRLTVT.